This T cell receptor beta chain was captured in a study of blood T cell repertoires in COVID-19. Overall study context: Acute and convalescent COVID-19 specimens originated in the United States, Italy and Spain. Sources were T cells, B-cell-depleted T cells, or PBMCs; the material itself was cDNA or gDNA.

The CDR3 has 13 amino acids. CDR1 is SEHNR and CDR2 is FQNEAQ in the germline V gene (reference sequence). V lost 5 bases and J 2 bases, leaving 9 bases between the germline ends. Assay: immunoSEQ multiplex PCR; the TCRdb copy retains only in-frame clones and omits some. This sample has about 340,000 clones; more than 70% occur once, and the top ten carry approximately 7.3%. The receptor was derived from a woman aged 70 to 79 with COVID-19, enrolled during active disease. The chain recombines TRBV7-9 with TRBJ1-1, with D uncertain. Source material: peripheral blood. The CDR3 coding sequence is TGTGCCAGCAGCCCCGGGTCTAACACTGAAGCTTTCTTT. It translates to CASSPGSNTEAFF.